The 17 T cell receptor beta chains given below trace back to one sample, sequenced in a study of blood T cell repertoires in COVID-19. Only in-frame clones appear in the TCRdb table, and some are missing; sequencing was by immunoSEQ multiplex PCR. The table has a few hundred thousand clones, 80% to 90% seen once. The sample taken for sequencing was peripheral blood. The source of these receptors is a man aged 50-59 years who had recovered from COVID-19.

The chain uses TRBV18 and TRBJ1-1; 10 positions agree with TRBD1. The J segment lost 4 bases and the V segment lost 6 bases, leaving 8 bases of the junction unmatched. CDR3 length equals 15 residues. Germline loops: CDR1 KGHSH, CDR2 LQKENI. CDR3 sequence (DNA): TGTGCCAGCTCCCTCGGGACAGGGGACCTCACTGAAGCTTTCTTT. Encoded protein: CASSLGTGDLTEAFF.

This chain uses TRBV6-2 or TRBV6-3 with TRBJ2-3; D remains ambiguous. The CDR3 has 18 amino acids. Germline CDR1 is MNHEY and CDR2 is SVGEGT. The germline V and J ends were trimmed by 2 bases and 0 bases, with 18 bases remaining between them. DNA for the CDR3: TGTGCCAGCAGTTACGACAATCAGGATGCACTTAGCACAGATACGCAGTATTTT. Protein: CASSYDNQDALSTDTQYF.

This clone was seen a few times. J is TRBJ2-1 and V is TRBV5-1; 13 nucleotides align to TRBD2. The CDR3 length is 16 residues. J gave up 2 bases and V 7 bases, and 6 bases lay outside the gene matches. Germline-derived CDR1 and CDR2 are SGHRS and YFSETQ. CDR3 DNA: TGCGCCAGCGCCCCGGGACTAGCGGGAACCTACAATGAGCAGTTCTTC. It encodes CASAPGLAGTYNEQFF.

V is TRBV19 and J is TRBJ2-2; D remains ambiguous. CDR3 length: 12 residues. Per germline, CDR1 LNHDA and CDR2 SQIVND (reference sequence). The germline V and J ends were trimmed by 8 bases and 0 bases, with 4 bases remaining between them. In DNA, the CDR3 is TGTGCCAGTGAGGCGAACACCGGGGAGCTGTTTTTT. Translating gives CASEANTGELFF.

This sequence joins TRBV20-1 and TRBJ2-1; D gene ambiguous. Germline-derived CDR1 and CDR2 are DFQATT and SNEGSKA (reference sequence). V lost 3 bases to trimming and J lost 2 bases, with 17 bases between them. This CDR3 spans 16 amino acids. CDR3 sequence (DNA): TGCAGTGCTAGTCTTATACCTTCGAGCGCCTACAATGAGCAGTTCTTC. Its protein is CSASLIPSSAYNEQFF.

Concerning this clone itself: Other DNA variants within this sample encode the same CDR3. This chain joins TRBV24-1 and TRBJ2-7; 7 positions match TRBD1. The V and J ends lost 2 bases and 2 bases, in that order; junction bases with no gene match: 5. There are 15 residues in the CDR3. Germline lookup yields CDR1 KGHDR and CDR2 SFDVKD. The CDR3 DNA reads as TGTGCCACCAGTGATTCGAGACAGGGAGCCTACGAGCAGTACTTC. Translation: CATSDSRQGAYEQYF.

This chain joins TRBV19 and TRBJ2-7, with 9 bases matching TRBD1. Per the germline V gene, CDR1 is LNHDA and CDR2 is SQIVND (reference sequence). The CDR3 has 14 amino acids. Trimming cost V 3 bases and J 5 bases; bases outside gene matches: 5. The CDR3 DNA sequence: TGTGCCAGTAGTATGGGGACAGGGACCGACGAGCAGTACTTC. Protein product: CASSMGTGTDEQYF.

The genes are TRBV27 and TRBJ2-7; a weak D match, TRBD1 (5 bases). Trimming took 4 bases from V and 9 from J, leaving 19 bases between them. Germline values: CDR1 MNHEY, CDR2 SMNVEV (reference sequence). The CDR3 is 14 residues long. The CDR3 DNA follows: TGTGCCAGCAGTTCGCAGGACAAACTAAGGGGGCAGTACTTC. Its protein product is CASSSQDKLRGQYF.

The V call is TRBV28, the J call TRBJ2-2; 11 bases align to TRBD2. Germline assignment: CDR1 MDHEN and CDR2 SYDVKM. CDR3 length: 17 residues. V lost 6 bases, J lost 7 bases, and 13 bases stayed unmatched. The CDR3 region is CASSRYGTSGRGGELFF. DNA for the CDR3: TGTGCCAGCAGCCGCTACGGGACTAGCGGACGGGGCGGGGAGCTGTTTTTT.

CDR3 protein: CASSLGTGFSYEQYF. The CDR3 DNA is TGTGCCAGCAGTTTGGGGACAGGGTTTAGCTACGAGCAGTACTTC. This rearrangement joins TRBV27 to TRBJ2-7; 9 bases align to TRBD1. Trimming cost V 3 bases and J 3 bases; bases outside gene matches: 6. Germline-derived CDR1 and CDR2 are MNHEY and SMNVEV (reference sequence). This CDR3 region has 15 residues.

The chain employs TRBV4-1 and TRBJ2-6, with 8 bases fitting TRBD2. The ends lost 4 bases at V and 2 bases at J; junction bases unmatched: 1. The CDR3 spans 15 residues. CDR1 MGHRA and CDR2 YSYEKL come from the germline V gene. CDR3: CASSPAGAGANVLTF. The CDR3 nucleotides read TGCGCCAGCAGCCCAGCGGGGGCTGGGGCCAACGTCCTGACTTTC.

The J gene is TRBJ2-1, the V gene TRBV6-5; D is ambiguous. Trimming removed 0 bases from V and 7 bases from J, with 7 bases in between. The germline V gene has CDR1 MNHEY and CDR2 SVGAGI. The CDR3 is 13 amino acids. The CDR3 nucleotides are TGTGCCAGCAGTTACTCCGACGGGAATGAGCAGTTCTTC. Protein sequence: CASSYSDGNEQFF.

The genes are TRBV5-5 and TRBJ2-2, with no clear D. CDR3 length equals 12 residues. Germline V gives CDR1 SGHKS, CDR2 YYEKEE (reference sequence). V lost 0 bases, J lost 8 bases, and 5 bases lay in between. The CDR3 bases are TGTGCCAGCAGCTTGGATCGGGGGGAGCTGTTTTTT. This gives the protein CASSLDRGELFF.

This chain joins TRBV7-9 and TRBJ1-1, with 7 bases identical to TRBD1. V dropped 0 bases and J dropped 4; count of bases not matched to a gene: 14. CDR3 length equals 18 residues. Germline V gives CDR1 SEHNR, CDR2 FQNEAQ (reference sequence). CDR3 in amino acids: CASSLASVRDQGGTEAFF. DNA for the CDR3: TGTGCCAGCAGCTTAGCGAGCGTTAGGGACCAGGGGGGCACTGAAGCTTTCTTT.

The V and J genes are TRBV2 and TRBJ1-6, with a weak D call TRBD1 (5 bases). The CDR3 loop spans 13 amino acids. The V gene lost 1 base and the J gene lost 8 bases, with 6 bases spanning the gap. From germline, CDR1 is SNHLY and CDR2 FYNNEI. This chain's CDR3 is CASSEVRDSPLHF. The CDR3 bases are TGTGCCAGCAGTGAAGTCAGGGATTCACCCCTCCACTTT.

The rearrangement joins TRBV6-5 to TRBJ2-1; maybe TRBD2 (5 bases). Germline V gives CDR1 MNHEY, CDR2 SVGAGI. The CDR3 is 15 amino acids. Trimming pared 6 bases from V and 6 bases from J, leaving 18 bases between. This CDR3 is CASRSRWERLNEQFF. In DNA, the CDR3 is TGTGCCAGCAGGAGTCGGTGGGAGCGGCTCAATGAGCAGTTCTTC.

The chain is built from TRBV29-1 and TRBJ2-7, with D perhaps TRBD1 (6 bases). The germline CDR1 and CDR2 sequences are SQVTM and ANQGSEA. V was shortened by 7 bases and J by 4 bases, with 11 bases between the two germline ends. The CDR3 spans 11 residues. The CDR3 coding sequence is TGCAGCGCCAGGACAGAATACGAGCAGTACTTC. Translated: CSARTEYEQYF.